This T cell receptor (beta chain) was recorded in a study of sequential checkpoint blockade in melanoma. Study-wide results and limits: Response in arm A was associated with pretreatment TIL clonality.

V gave up 1 base and J gave up 0 bases, with 6 bases separating them. Looked up from germline, CDR1 is SQVTM and CDR2 is ANQGSEA. There are 13 residues in the CDR3. Treatment described: randomized to nivolumab then ipilimumab (arm A) or the reverse (arm B). About this clone itself: Its cognate antigen is unknown.

The assay was immunoSEQ multiplex PCR, and TCRdb's table has in-frame clones only and misses some. This table has tens of thousands of clones, 32% appearing once. This clonotype was sampled from a human donor with melanoma. This chain connects TRBV29-1 to TRBJ1-1; D possibly corresponds to TRBD1 (5 bases). Sequenced material: tumor tissue (inferred from file names), taken from a patient given nivolumab and ipilimumab in sequence. DNA of the CDR3: TGCAGCGTTGAAGGGGGGTTGAACACTGAAGCTTTCTTT. Translated: CSVEGGLNTEAFF.